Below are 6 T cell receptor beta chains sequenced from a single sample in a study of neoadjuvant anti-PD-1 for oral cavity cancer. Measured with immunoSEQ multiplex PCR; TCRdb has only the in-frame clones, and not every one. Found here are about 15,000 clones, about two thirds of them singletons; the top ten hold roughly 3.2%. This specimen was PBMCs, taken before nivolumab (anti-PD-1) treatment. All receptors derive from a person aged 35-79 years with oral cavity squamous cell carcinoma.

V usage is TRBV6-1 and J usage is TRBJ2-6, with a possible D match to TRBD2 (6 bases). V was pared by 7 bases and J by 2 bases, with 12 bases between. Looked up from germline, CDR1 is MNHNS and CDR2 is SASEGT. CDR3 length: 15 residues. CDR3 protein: CASNEGGAGANVLTF. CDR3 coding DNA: TGTGCCAGCAACGAAGGAGGGGCTGGGGCCAACGTCCTGACTTTC.

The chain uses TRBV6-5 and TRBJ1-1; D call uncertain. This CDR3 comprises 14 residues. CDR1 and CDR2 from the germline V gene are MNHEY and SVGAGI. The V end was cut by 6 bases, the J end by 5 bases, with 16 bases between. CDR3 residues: CASRTGSLGTEAFF. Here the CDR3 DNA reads TGTGCCAGCAGAACCGGGTCCCTAGGGACTGAAGCTTTCTTT.

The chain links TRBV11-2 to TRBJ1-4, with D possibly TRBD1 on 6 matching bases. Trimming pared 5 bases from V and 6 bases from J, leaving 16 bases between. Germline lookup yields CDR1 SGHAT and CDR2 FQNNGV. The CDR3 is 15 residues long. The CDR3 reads CASSPNPGVYEKLFF. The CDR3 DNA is TGTGCCAGCAGCCCTAACCCAGGGGTTTATGAAAAACTGTTTTTT. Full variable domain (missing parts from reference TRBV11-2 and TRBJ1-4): EAGVAQSPRYKIIEKRQSVAFWCNPISGHATLYWYQQILGQGPKLLIQFQNNGVVDDSQLPKDRFSAERLKGVDSTLKIQPAKLEDSAVYLCASSPNPGVYEKLFFGSGTQLSVL.

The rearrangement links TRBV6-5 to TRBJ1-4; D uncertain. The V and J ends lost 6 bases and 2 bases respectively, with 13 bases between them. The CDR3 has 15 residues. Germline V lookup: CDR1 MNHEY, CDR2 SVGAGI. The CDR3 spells CASRRRGTTNEKLFF. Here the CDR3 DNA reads TGTGCCAGCAGGAGGAGAGGCACGACTAATGAAAAACTGTTTTTT.

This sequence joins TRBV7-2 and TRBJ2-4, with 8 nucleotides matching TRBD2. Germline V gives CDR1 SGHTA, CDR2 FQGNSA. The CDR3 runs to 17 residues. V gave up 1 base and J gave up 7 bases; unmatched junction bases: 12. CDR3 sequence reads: CASSLGGRSGGRNIQYF. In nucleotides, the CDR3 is TGTGCCAGCAGCTTAGGTGGTAGGAGCGGGGGTAGGAACATTCAGTACTTC. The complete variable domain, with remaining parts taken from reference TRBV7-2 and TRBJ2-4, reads GAGVSQSPSNKVTEKGKDVELRCDPISGHTALYWYRQSLGQGLEFLIYFQGNSAPDKSGLPSDRFSAERTGGSVSTLTIQRTQQEDSAVYLCASSLGGRSGGRNIQYFGAGTRLSVL.

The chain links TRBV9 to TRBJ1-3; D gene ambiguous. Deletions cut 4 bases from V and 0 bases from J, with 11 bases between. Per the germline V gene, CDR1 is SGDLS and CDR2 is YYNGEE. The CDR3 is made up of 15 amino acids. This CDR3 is CASSPDGNSGNTIYF. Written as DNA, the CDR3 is TGTGCCAGCAGCCCTGACGGGAACTCTGGAAACACCATATATTTT.